A selection of T cell receptor beta chains follows, all from one sample in a study of blood T cell repertoires in COVID-19. TCRdb's table, derived via immunoSEQ multiplex PCR, lists solely in-frame clones and lacks some. The top ten hold 1.5% to 2% of the sample, which has roughly 290,000 clones, roughly 89% seen once. Sample: PBMCs or T cells enriched from blood (not recorded which). The receptors were sampled from a middle-aged woman who had recovered from COVID-19. Both conserved end residues are part of each CDR3. D genes are given only for firm matches. Size values are once, few and many counts, or a class for expanded clones, and some rows have none.

d_call j_call clone_size v_call cdr3_aa cdr3_nt
- TRBJ1-2 - TRBV2 CASRDFGLYGYTF TGTGCCAGCAGAGACTTCGGCCTCTATGGCTACACCTTC
TRBD2 TRBJ2-2 - TRBV4-1 CASSRRPLAGGITGELFF TGCGCCAGCAGCCGCCGTCCCTTAGCGGGGGGGATAACCGGGGAGCTGTTTTTT
- TRBJ1-1 - TRBV29-1 CSGIPRARDTEAFF TGCAGCGGGATCCCCAGAGCTCGGGACACTGAAGCTTTCTTT
- TRBJ2-2 - TRBV4-1 CASSQGIWSQKVTGELFF TGCGCCAGCAGCCAAGGAATTTGGAGTCAGAAGGTCACCGGGGAGCTGTTTTTT
TRBD1 TRBJ1-3 once TRBV18 CASSPGGDSTGNTIYF TGTGCCAGCTCACCAGGCGGGGACAGTACTGGAAACACCATATATTTT
- TRBJ1-1 - TRBV11-1 CASSLEWGMNTEAFF TGTGCCAGCAGCTTAGAATGGGGCATGAACACTGAAGCTTTCTTT
- TRBJ2-7 - TRBV2 CASSEGDKEIDEQYF TGTGCCAGCAGTGAAGGGGACAAAGAAATCGACGAGCAGTACTTC
- TRBJ1-1 - TRBV2 CASSEQGHRNTEAFF TGTGCCAGCAGTGAACAGGGGCACCGCAACACTGAAGCTTTCTTT
- TRBJ1-4 - TRBV4-2 CASSSQAGANEKLFF TGTGCCAGCAGCTCCCAGGCGGGAGCTAATGAAAAACTGTTTTTT
- TRBJ2-7 - TRBV19 CASSISRASYEQYF TGTGCCAGTAGTATATCGCGGGCCTCCTACGAGCAGTACTTC
TRBD2 TRBJ2-7 - TRBV7-2 CASSSASSGRGDEQYF TGTGCCAGCAGCTCTGCTTCTAGCGGGAGAGGCGACGAGCAGTACTTC
TRBD1 TRBJ1-2 once TRBV2 CASTRDSTNYGYTF TGTGCCAGCACCCGGGACAGTACTAACTATGGCTACACCTTC
- TRBJ2-3 - TRBV29-1 CSVSGDADTQYF TGCAGCGTTTCAGGGGATGCAGATACGCAGTATTTT
- TRBJ1-3 - TRBV7-9 CASSFSIRPGSGNTIYF TGTGCCAGCAGCTTTTCGATCCGACCGGGCTCTGGAAACACCATATATTTT
TRBD1 TRBJ2-7 - TRBV6-1 CASSEAWGQGPYEQYF TGTGCCAGCAGTGAAGCGTGGGGACAGGGTCCCTACGAGCAGTACTTC
- TRBJ1-1 - TRBV29-1 CSVAPQATRSTEAFF TGCAGCGTTGCACCACAGGCAACTCGGAGCACTGAAGCTTTCTTT
- TRBJ1-4 - TRBV5-4 CASSLGRTSNEKLFF TGTGCCAGCAGCTTGGGAAGGACATCCAATGAAAAACTGTTTTTT
- TRBJ1-4 - TRBV15 CATSRGGSFEKLFF TGTGCCACCAGCAGGGGGGGTAGTTTTGAAAAACTGTTTTTT
- TRBJ1-1 - TRBV6-5 CASSPYRPMNTEAFF TGTGCCAGCAGTCCCTACAGGCCTATGAACACTGAAGCTTTCTTT
- TRBJ1-1 - TRBV21-1 CASSTVQGQNTEAFF TGTGCCAGCAGCACGGTCCAGGGCCAGAACACTGAAGCTTTCTTT
- TRBJ1-1 once TRBV5-1 CASSSIAGVTEAFF TGCGCCAGCAGCTCCATAGCAGGGGTCACTGAAGCTTTCTTT
- TRBJ1-6 - TRBV10-1 CASSEFKLRENGSPLHF TGCGCCAGCAGTGAGTTCAAATTGAGAGAGAACGGGTCACCCCTCCACTTT
TRBD2 TRBJ2-7 few TRBV12-5 CASGLPSGLPYEQYF TGTGCTAGTGGTTTGCCTTCGGGACTACCCTACGAGCAGTACTTC
- TRBJ2-3 - TRBV5-1 CASSGPQGDTQYF TGCGCCAGCAGCGGACCCCAGGGGGATACGCAGTATTTT
- TRBJ2-3 - TRBV29-1 CSYGVSSGDTQYF TGCAGCTACGGGGTCAGTTCAGGAGATACGCAGTATTTT
TRBD1 TRBJ2-1 - TRBV5-8 CASSPGTVSTYNEQFF TGTGCCAGCAGTCCTGGGACAGTGTCAACCTACAATGAGCAGTTCTTC
TRBD1 TRBJ1-2 few TRBV4-1 CASSTHGQVNLFYGYTF TGCGCCAGCAGTACCCACGGACAGGTCAACCTCTTCTATGGCTACACCTTC
TRBD1 TRBJ1-5 - TRBV5-1 CASSSQGARGTIICQPQHF TGCGCCAGCAGCTCCCAGGGGGCGCGGGGAACGATAATATGTCAGCCCCAGCATTTT
- TRBJ2-3 - TRBV6-1 CASSELIQGGTDTQYF TGTGCCAGCAGTGAATTAATACAGGGTGGCACAGATACGCAGTATTTT
TRBD1 TRBJ2-7 - TRBV5-4 CASSPGSGQGAYEQYF TGTGCCAGCAGCCCCGGTTCGGGACAGGGGGCTTACGAGCAGTACTTC
- TRBJ2-1 - TRBV3-1/TRBV3-2 CASSQASFGRPEEQFF TGTGCCAGCAGCCAAGCAAGTTTCGGAAGGCCGGAGGAGCAGTTCTTC
- TRBJ2-7 once TRBV11-3 CASSLVGGEQYF TGTGCCAGCAGCTTAGTGGGGGGCGAGCAGTACTTC
- TRBJ1-3 - TRBV7-9 CASSFRKISGNTIYF TGTGCCAGCAGCTTCAGGAAGATCTCTGGAAACACCATATATTTT
TRBD2 TRBJ2-5 few TRBV29-1 CSAAGETSADQETQYF TGCAGCGCTGCGGGTGAGACTAGCGCAGATCAAGAGACCCAGTACTTC
- TRBJ1-1 - TRBV4-3 CASSRVRVGTEAFF TGCGCCAGCAGCCGAGTCAGGGTAGGGACTGAAGCTTTCTTT
- TRBJ2-7 - TRBV30 CAWSYARGRYEQYF TGTGCCTGGAGTTACGCCAGGGGTCGGTACGAGCAGTACTTC
TRBD1 TRBJ1-1 - TRBV29-1 CSGQGNTEAFF TGCAGCGGACAGGGGAACACTGAAGCTTTCTTT
- TRBJ1-2 - TRBV5-1 CASSLLANYGYTF TGCGCCAGCAGCTTGCTTGCTAACTATGGCTACACCTTC
- TRBJ1-2 few TRBV10-1 CASRALYGYTF TGCGCCAGCAGGGCCTTATATGGCTACACCTTC
- TRBJ1-4 - TRBV18 CASSPLPRGDNEKLFF TGTGCCAGCTCACCATTACCAAGGGGCGATAATGAAAAACTGTTTTTT
- TRBJ2-1 - TRBV5-4 CASSLGGAYNEQFF TGTGCCAGCAGCTTGGGGGGGGCCTACAATGAGCAGTTCTTC
TRBD1 TRBJ2-2 - TRBV13 CASSTRTGGFGTGELFF TGTGCCAGCAGCACAAGGACAGGGGGCTTCGGAACCGGGGAGCTGTTTTTT
TRBD2 TRBJ2-7 once TRBV4-3 CASSQDLAGGPRKQYF TGCGCCAGCAGCCAAGATTTGGCGGGAGGGCCCAGAAAGCAGTACTTC
TRBD2 TRBJ2-3 - TRBV11-2 CASSLRTSFLTDTQYF TGTGCCAGCAGCCTACGGACTAGCTTTCTCACAGATACGCAGTATTTT
TRBD2 TRBJ2-7 - TRBV7-2 CASSPRLAVYEQYF TGTGCCAGCAGCCCCCGACTAGCGGTCTACGAGCAGTACTTC
TRBD1 TRBJ1-6 - TRBV5-4 CASSRADRDGSPLHF TGTGCCAGCAGCCGGGCGGACAGGGATGGGTCACCCCTCCACTTT
- TRBJ2-3 - TRBV7-2 CASSLSQGPYGTDTQYF TGTGCCAGCAGCTTATCCCAGGGGCCTTATGGCACAGATACGCAGTATTTT
- TRBJ1-1 - TRBV7-9 CASSSGGGPLGAEAFF TGTGCCAGCAGCTCCGGGGGGGGGCCCCTAGGGGCTGAAGCTTTCTTT
TRBD2 TRBJ2-5 - TRBV3-1/TRBV3-2 CASSQDGVLAGGLGETQYF TGTGCCAGCAGCCAAGACGGAGTTCTAGCGGGGGGTCTGGGAGAGACCCAGTACTTC